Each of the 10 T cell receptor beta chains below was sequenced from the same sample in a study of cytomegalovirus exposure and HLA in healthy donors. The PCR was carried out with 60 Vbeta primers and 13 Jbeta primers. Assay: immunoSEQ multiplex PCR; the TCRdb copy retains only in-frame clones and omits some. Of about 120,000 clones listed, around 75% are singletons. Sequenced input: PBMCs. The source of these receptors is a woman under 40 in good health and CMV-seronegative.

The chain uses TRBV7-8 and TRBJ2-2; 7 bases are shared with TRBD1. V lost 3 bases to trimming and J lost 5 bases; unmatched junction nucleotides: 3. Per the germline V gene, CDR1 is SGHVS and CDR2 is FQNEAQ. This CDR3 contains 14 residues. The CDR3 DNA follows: TGTGCCAGCAGCTTCAGCAGGGGGACCGGGGAGCTGTTTTTT. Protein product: CASSFSRGTGELFF.

The CDR3 here is CANRVLSGGDEQYF. The CDR3 bases are TGTGCCAACCGGGTCCTGTCTGGGGGCGATGAGCAGTACTTC. V and J are TRBV7-9 and TRBJ2-7; TRBD1 might be the D (6 bases). The germline V and J ends were trimmed by 10 bases and 7 bases, with 23 bases remaining between them. CDR1 SEHNR and CDR2 FQNEAQ come from the germline V gene (reference sequence). CDR3 length: 14 amino acids.

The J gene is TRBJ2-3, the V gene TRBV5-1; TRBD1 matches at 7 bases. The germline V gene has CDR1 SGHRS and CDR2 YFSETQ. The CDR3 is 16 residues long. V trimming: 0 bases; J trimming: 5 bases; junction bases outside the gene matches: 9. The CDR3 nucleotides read TGCGCCAGCAGCTTGGTACTGACAGGGAAAAAAGATACGCAGTATTTT. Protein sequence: CASSLVLTGKKDTQYF.

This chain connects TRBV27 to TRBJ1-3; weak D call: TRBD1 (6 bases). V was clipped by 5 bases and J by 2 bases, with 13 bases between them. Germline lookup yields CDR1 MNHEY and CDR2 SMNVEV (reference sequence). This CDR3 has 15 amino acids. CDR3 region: CASSPGPGAGNTIYF. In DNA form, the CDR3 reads TGTGCCAGCAGTCCGGGGCCAGGGGCTGGAAACACCATATATTTT.

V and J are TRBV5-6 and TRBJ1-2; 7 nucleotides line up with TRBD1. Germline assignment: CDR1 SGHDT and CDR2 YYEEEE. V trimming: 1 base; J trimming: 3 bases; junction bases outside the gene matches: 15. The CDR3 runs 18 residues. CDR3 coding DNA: TGTGCCAGCAGCTTGATGACAGGGAGCATAGGAGACCACTATGGCTACACCTTC. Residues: CASSLMTGSIGDHYGYTF.

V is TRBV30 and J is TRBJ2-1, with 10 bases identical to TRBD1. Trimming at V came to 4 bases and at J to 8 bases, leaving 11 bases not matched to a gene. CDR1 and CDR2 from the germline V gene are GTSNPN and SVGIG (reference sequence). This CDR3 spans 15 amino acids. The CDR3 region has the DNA TGTGCCTGGATAAGACCGGGACAGGGGTTTCATGAGCAGTTCTTC. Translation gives CAWIRPGQGFHEQFF. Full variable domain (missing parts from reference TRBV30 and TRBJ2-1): SQTIHQWPATLVQPVGSPLSLECTVEGTSNPNLYWYRQAAGRGLQLLFYSVGIGQISSEVPQNLSASRPQDRQFILSSKKLLLSDSGFYLCAWIRPGQGFHEQFFGPGTRLTVL.

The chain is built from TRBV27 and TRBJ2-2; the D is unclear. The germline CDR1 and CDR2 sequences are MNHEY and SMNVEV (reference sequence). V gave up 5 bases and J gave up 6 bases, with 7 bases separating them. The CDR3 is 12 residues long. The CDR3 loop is CASSEYAGELFF. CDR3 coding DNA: TGTGCCAGCAGTGAGTATGCCGGGGAGCTGTTTTTT.

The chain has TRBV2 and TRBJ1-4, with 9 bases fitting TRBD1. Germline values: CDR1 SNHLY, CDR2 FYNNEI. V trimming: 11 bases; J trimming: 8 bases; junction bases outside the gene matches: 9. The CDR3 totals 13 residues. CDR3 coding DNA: TGTGCCGGGGACAGGGAGGCCGGGGAAAAACTGTTTTTT. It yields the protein CAGDREAGEKLFF.

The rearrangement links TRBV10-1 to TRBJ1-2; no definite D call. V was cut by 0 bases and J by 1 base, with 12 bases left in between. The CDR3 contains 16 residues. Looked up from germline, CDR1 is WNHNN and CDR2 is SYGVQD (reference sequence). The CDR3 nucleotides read TGCGCCAGCAGTGAGTCTGTTGAGAGGAGTAACTATGGCTACACCTTC. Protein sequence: CASSESVERSNYGYTF.

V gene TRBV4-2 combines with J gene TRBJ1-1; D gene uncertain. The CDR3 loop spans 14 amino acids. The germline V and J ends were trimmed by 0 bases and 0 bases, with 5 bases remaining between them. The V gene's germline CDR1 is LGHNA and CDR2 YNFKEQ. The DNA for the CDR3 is TGTGCCAGCAGCCAAGAGAGAATGAACACTGAAGCTTTCTTT. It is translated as CASSQERMNTEAFF.